This is a list of T cell receptor beta chains from one sample in a study of T cells in Graves' hyperthyroidism and ophthalmopathy. Each CDR3 protein is one row after TCRdb ran MiXCR on the multiplex PCR reads. The repertoire includes hundreds of thousands of distinct CDR3 sequences, 13% to 15% of them detected once, and 10% sits in the top ten. Sequencing input: blood. The source is a woman between 18 and 29 years old with Graves' hyperthyroidism. CDR3s include the opening cysteine and the closing phenylalanine or tryptophan. A D gene is named only where the DNA matches it firmly. Clone size is not always given. Where it is, it says once, few, many or a class for expanded clones.

>TRBV30|-|TRBJ2-1|few
TGTGCCTCAAACCCCCGGGACCGGACCAATGAGCAGTTCTTC
CASNPRDRTNEQFF
>TRBV7-9|-|TRBJ2-3|many
TGTGCCAGCAGCTCGCAGGATTCCACAGATACGCAGTATTTT
CASSSQDSTDTQYF
>TRBV7-2|-|TRBJ2-3|many
TGTGCCAGCAGCTTAGGGACCGCCACCCATACGCAGTATTTT
CASSLGTATHTQYF
>TRBV7-8|TRBD1|TRBJ1-3|many
TGTGCCAGCAGCCCCCAACGGGGTGGCAGGGGGCTATATTTT
CASSPQRGGRGLYF
>TRBV30|TRBD2|TRBJ2-7|few
TGTGCCTGGATGGTAGCGGGGGCCTACGAGCAGTACTTC
CAWMVAGAYEQYF
>TRBV5-5|TRBD1|TRBJ2-7|few
TGTGCCAGCAGCTACGCAGGGGGCTTAGAAGAGCAGTACTTC
CASSYAGGLEEQYF
>TRBV10-1|TRBD2|TRBJ2-1|-
TGCGCCAGCAGTGAGTCCCTGAGGACTAGTGGGTACAATGAGCAGTTCTTC
CASSESLRTSGYNEQFF
>TRBV30|-|TRBJ1-4|-
TGTGCCTGGAGCTTCGTGGGTGAAAAACTGTTTTTT
CAWSFVGEKLFF
>TRBV6-1|-|TRBJ1-5|many
TGTGCCAGCAGTGAACAGGGGTACAATCAGCCCCAGCATTTT
CASSEQGYNQPQHF
>TRBV19|-|TRBJ1-2|-
TGTGCCAGTAGTATTACAGTAAACTATGGCTACACCTTC
CASSITVNYGYTF
>TRBV12-3/TRBV12-4|-|TRBJ2-7|many
TGTGCCAGCAGCTTCCCAGGGGAGTCCTACGAGCAGTACTTC
CASSFPGESYEQYF
>TRBV5-8|-|TRBJ1-1|many
TGTGCCAGCAGTGATCAACCGGTTTCGAACACTGAAGCTTTCTTT
CASSDQPVSNTEAFF
>TRBV6-2/TRBV6-3|TRBD1|TRBJ2-7|many
TGTGCCAGCAACCAACAGAGACAGGGGGCAGGGGAGCAGTACTTC
CASNQQRQGAGEQYF
>TRBV28|TRBD2|TRBJ2-5|many
TGTGCCAGCAGTTTATTCCCGCTAGCGGATGCGAAAGAGACCCAGTACTTC
CASSLFPLADAKETQYF
>TRBV12-3/TRBV12-4|-|TRBJ2-7|many
TGTGCCAGCGGGCCGAAGGGTTCCTACGAGCAGTACTTC
CASGPKGSYEQYF
>TRBV7-2|-|TRBJ2-7|-
TGTGCCAGCAGCCCGTGGACAGCGAGCTCCTACAATGAGCAGTACTTC
CASSPWTASSYNEQYF
>TRBV12-3/TRBV12-4|TRBD1|TRBJ1-2|many
TGTGCCAGCAGTTTCCTTCCTATAAGGGGGCAAGGCTATGGCTACACCTTC
CASSFLPIRGQGYGYTF
>TRBV4-3|TRBD1|TRBJ2-7|few
TGCGCCAGCAGCCAAGATTGGGACAGGCGATACGAGCAGTACTTC
CASSQDWDRRYEQYF
>TRBV7-8|-|TRBJ2-3|many
TGTGCCAGCAGCCCCAGCGGTTGGGATACGCAGTATTTT
CASSPSGWDTQYF
>TRBV2|TRBD1|TRBJ2-5|many
TGTGCCAGCAGTGAGACAGGGGGCGACTTAGAGACCCAGTACTTC
CASSETGGDLETQYF
>TRBV29-1|-|TRBJ2-7|few
TGCAGCGTTGAAGCTATAGGCGGCTACGAGCAGTACTTC
CSVEAIGGYEQYF
>TRBV15|TRBD2|TRBJ2-3|few
TGTGCCAGCCGTTTGGGCGGGAGTGACACAGATACGCAGTATTTT
CASRLGGSDTDTQYF
>TRBV7-9|-|TRBJ2-3|many
TGTGCCAGCGAGCATCCAGATGCGGATACGCAGTATTTT
CASEHPDADTQYF
>TRBV2|TRBD2|TRBJ2-1|many
TGTGCCAGCAGTGATGGGTCATGGACTAGCGGATACAATGAGCAGTTCTTC
CASSDGSWTSGYNEQFF
>TRBV11-2|-|TRBJ1-3|many
TGTGCCAGCAGCTTAGTTTTGCCAAAACCCTCTGGAAACACCATATATTTT
CASSLVLPKPSGNTIYF
>TRBV6-5|-|TRBJ2-1|few
TGTGCCAGCAGTTACAACGGGGGCTCCTCCTACAATGAGCAGTTCTTC
CASSYNGGSSYNEQFF
>TRBV20-1|-|TRBJ1-5|few
TGCAGTGCCACCGGCCCCCAGCATTTT
CSATGPQHF
>TRBV10-2|TRBD1|TRBJ1-1|many
TGCGCCAGCAGGAGGACGACAGGGGGTGAAGCTGAAGCTTTCTTT
CASRRTTGGEAEAFF
>TRBV2|TRBD1|TRBJ2-1|few
TGTGCCAGCAACTATCGGACAGGGGTCAACAATGAGCAGTTCTTC
CASNYRTGVNNEQFF
>TRBV12-5|-|TRBJ1-2|few
TGTGCTAGTGGTTTGGTACTGGGGCGCGAGCTACGAGGCTACACCTTC
CASGLVLGRELRGYTF
>TRBV11-2|-|TRBJ2-7|-
TGTGCCAGCAGCCCGCCGGGGGTCGAGCAGTACTTC
CASSPPGVEQYF
>TRBV28|-|TRBJ2-7|many
TGTGCCACATACAGGGGGGGAGGCCCCTACGAGCAGTACTTC
CATYRGGGPYEQYF
>TRBV29-1|-|TRBJ2-7|-
TGCAGCGTTGTCGGGACGGTGTACTACGAGCAGTACTTC
CSVVGTVYYEQYF
>TRBV7-9|-|TRBJ2-1|many
TGTGCCAGCAGCTCACCCAGCGGTCTAGCCGCCTTAAATGAGCAGTTCTTC
CASSSPSGLAALNEQFF
>TRBV10-3|TRBD1|TRBJ2-7|-
TGTGCCACCCGGACAGGTACCGAGCAGTACTTC
CATRTGTEQYF
>TRBV30|TRBD1|TRBJ2-7|-
TGTGCCTGGAGTGGACAGGGTTTCTACGAGCAGTACTTC
CAWSGQGFYEQYF
>TRBV6-1|-|TRBJ1-4|many
TGTGCCAGCAGTGAAGTTACAGCAACTAATGAAAAACTGTTTTTT
CASSEVTATNEKLFF
>TRBV6-2/TRBV6-3|-|TRBJ2-7|few
TGTGCCAGCAGCAGCGCGTTCCCCTACGAGCAGTACTTC
CASSSAFPYEQYF
>TRBV20-1|TRBD2|TRBJ2-1|many
TGCAGTGCTAGAGATCCTAGCGGGAACAATGAGCAGTTCTTC
CSARDPSGNNEQFF
>TRBV20-1|-|TRBJ2-1|-
TGCAGTGCTATACTCCTGGGAAACAATGAGCAGTTCTTC
CSAILLGNNEQFF
>TRBV6-1|TRBD1|TRBJ2-2|many
TGTGCCAGCTGTCATAGGGGGACAGACACCAACCGGGAGCTGTTTTTT
CASCHRGTDTNRELFF
>TRBV10-3|-|TRBJ2-1|-
TGTGCCATCAGTGCCCCCTCCCCCGGGAGCTCCTACAATGAGCAGTTCTTC
CAISAPSPGSSYNEQFF
>TRBV7-7|-|TRBJ2-3|few
TGTGCTAGCAGCCCACTACTAGTCGCAGATACGCAGTATTTT
CASSPLLVADTQYF
>TRBV6-1|TRBD2|TRBJ2-3|-
TGTGCCAGCAGTCCCCGTATCCTAGCGGAGCTCCCGATCACAGATACGCAGTATTTT
CASSPRILAELPITDTQYF
>TRBV6-5|-|TRBJ2-7|many
TGTGCCAGCAGTTACTCGCCCTACGAGCAGTACTTC
CASSYSPYEQYF
>TRBV5-1|-|TRBJ2-7|many
TGCGCCAGCAGCCCCCCGGGGGGCGGACCCCGCGGTGGCTACGAGCAGTACTTC
CASSPPGGGPRGGYEQYF
>TRBV14|TRBD2|TRBJ2-1|few
TGTGCCAGCAGGGGCCGGGAGGGCCACTACAATGAGCAGTTCTTC
CASRGREGHYNEQFF
>TRBV28|TRBD1|TRBJ2-4|-
TGTGCCAGCGAGCCCCGGGCAGGGGGCCGGGACATTCAGTACTTC
CASEPRAGGRDIQYF
>TRBV25-1|TRBD2|TRBJ2-1|few
TGTGCCAGCAGTGAATGGACTAGCGGGACTTTAGTTGACTACAATGAGCAGTTCTTC
CASSEWTSGTLVDYNEQFF
>TRBV30|-|TRBJ2-1|many
TGTGCCTCCCGCAGGGACCACAATGAGCAGTTCTTC
CASRRDHNEQFF
>TRBV19|TRBD2|TRBJ2-3|few
TGTGCCAGTAGTCTGGGACTAGCGGTGGTCACAGATACGCAGTATTTT
CASSLGLAVVTDTQYF
>TRBV29-1|-|TRBJ2-4|few
TGCAGCGTTGGAGAGGACATTCAGTACTTC
CSVGEDIQYF
>TRBV9|-|TRBJ1-1|-
TGTGCCAGCAGCTTAAGGACAAGGAACACTGAAGCTTTCTTT
CASSLRTRNTEAFF
>TRBV7-8|-|TRBJ2-1|few
TGTGCCAGCAGCTTAAGAGTAGGCGTTAGCTATGAGCAGTTCTTC
CASSLRVGVSYEQFF